Here is one TCR beta chain with its context. The antigen is unknown. These data belong to a study of CXCR3-negative and CXCR3-positive naive CD8 T cells. As for the study in general: Cumulative TRB read yield was roughly 140 million, averaging about 1.5 +/- 0.3 million per library.

CDR3 length: 16 residues. Germline-derived CDR1 and CDR2 are DFQATT and SNEGSKA (reference sequence). Findings and limits, study-wide: Diversity was high in both naive subsets and much lower in memory cells. Whereas memory cells differed, naive CXCR3-negative and CXCR3-positive cells shared similar TRBV-TRBJ usage. CXCR3 levels fell partly with cryopreservation; most assays relied on fresh PBMCs. For CXCR3-positive naive cells, TRB CDR3s were more hydrophobic than those of CXCR3-negative naive cells.

UMI-labeled 5' RACE TRB cDNA libraries were prepared from the cells. TCRdb reprocessed the 5' RACE reads and reports one entry per CDR3 protein, with no DNA. The ten most abundant clones cover around 0.36% of a sample with about 120,000 distinct CDR3 sequences. V and J are TRBV20-1 and TRBJ2-3; TCRdb picks TRBD2, but there is no DNA to check that call. Sequencing used naive CXCR3+ CD8+ T cells from blood. Documented subset: CD45RO-CCR7+CD27+CD95- naive CD8+ T cells expressing CXCR3 (TNR3+). The TCR originated in a human donor in good health. Some clones in this sample may be carry-over from other donors' samples. This chain's CDR3 is CSATDLRGSFSDTQYF.